This paragraph covers one T cell receptor (beta chain) sequence. Its antigen remains unknown. A much larger clone differs by one base, so this may be a read error. Germline loops: CDR1 SGHTA, CDR2 FQGNSA. The CDR3 is 14 residues long. This entry is derived from a study of blood T cells in healthy people across ages. Study-level results: When one million T cells were used, diversity estimates were thought to be underestimates. Getting older went along with TCR beta diversity per million T cells dropping roughly linearly.

A J-beta primer mix and a sample-barcoded 5' primer were used in a second PCR of about 7 to 12 cycles. TCRdb reprocessed the 5' RACE reads via MiXCR and lists one record per CDR3 protein. Here the sample spans 750,000 to 950,000 distinct CDR3 sequences, 29% being singletons. The sample also formed part of further work on T cells of mothers and their children. That report adds: Sample barcodes and 2-4 random nucleotides came from the second PCR's M1S primer.

The TCR comes from a woman aged 40-49 years in good health. The chain links TRBV7-2 to TRBJ2-7; no clear D. Judging by the DNA end, TRBJ2-4 fits better; the J call may be wrong. Sequenced input: blood. CDR3 bases: TGTGTCAGCAGCTTAGTCCTACTGGACAACATTCAGTACTTC. It encodes CVSSLVLLDNIQYF.